The 10 T cell receptor beta chains below were found in one sample sequenced in a study of shared clonotypes between healthy human individuals. Profiling relied on immunoSEQ multiplex PCR, and the TCRdb table lists in-frame clones only, not all of them. The table shows about 2.2 million clones, with 80% to 95% occurring only once. In the naive CD8 group, cells lacked CD45RO and were positively selected for CCR7, so terminally differentiated effector memory CD45RA+ cells were left out. The source material was naive CD8+ T cells from PBMCs. These receptors came from a man aged 18 to 30 in good health. Some clones in this sample may be carry-over from other donors' samples.

The chain is built from TRBV5-1 and TRBJ1-3, with D unclear. Germline CDR1 SGHRS, CDR2 YFSETQ. CDR3 length: 16 residues. Trimming left V 0 bases short and J 1 base short, with 11 bases between. The CDR3 bases are TGCGCCAGCAGCTTGGGCTGGATAGAATCTGGAAACACCATATATTTT. Translating gives CASSLGWIESGNTIYF.

Notes on this clone: This sample also contains other DNA sequences that code for the same CDR3. The chain carries TRBV28 and TRBJ1-5; no firm D call. The germline V and J ends were trimmed by 6 bases and 0 bases, with 6 bases remaining between them. Germline CDR1 MDHEN, CDR2 SYDVKM. CDR3 length: 13 amino acids. Here the CDR3 reads CASSSYSNQPQHF. In nucleotides, the CDR3 is TGTGCCAGCAGCTCTTATAGCAATCAGCCCCAGCATTTT.

The chain has TRBV25-1 and TRBJ2-1, with 7 bases aligning to TRBD1. The germline V gene has CDR1 MGHDK and CDR2 SYGVNS. The CDR3 contains 13 residues. The J segment lost 2 bases and the V segment lost 5 bases, leaving 0 bases of the junction unmatched. The CDR3 DNA follows: TGTGCCAGCAGTCAGGGGGCCTACAATGAGCAGTTCTTC. Its protein product is CASSQGAYNEQFF. Variable domain in full (rest from reference TRBV25-1 and TRBJ2-1): EADIYQTPRYLVIGTGKKITLECSQTMGHDKMYWYQQDPGMELHLIHYSYGVNSTEKGDLSSESTVSRIRTEHFPLTLESARPSHTSQYLCASSQGAYNEQFFGPGTRLTVL.

This chain connects TRBV6-1 to TRBJ1-2; D is undetermined. Germline V gene lookup returns CDR1 MNHNS and CDR2 SASEGT. The CDR3 has 13 residues. Trimming took off 1 base at V and 3 bases at J, with 6 bases between the two ends. CDR3 sequence reads: CASSEVTDYGYTF. In DNA, the CDR3 is TGTGCCAGCAGTGAAGTCACAGACTATGGCTACACCTTC.

This chain connects TRBV11-2 to TRBJ2-7; perhaps TRBD2 as D (6 bases). Trimming left V 7 bases short and J 6 bases short, with 19 bases between. Germline V CDR1 and CDR2: SGHAT, FQNNGV. This CDR3 spans 14 amino acids. CDR3 region: CASTLGGTLVEQYF. In nucleotides, the CDR3 is TGTGCCAGCACCCTCGGGGGAACTTTGGTCGAGCAGTACTTC.

This chain links TRBV7-3 with TRBJ2-3; no clear D gene. The CDR3 sequence is 14 residues long. Trimming shortened V by 1 base and J by 4 bases, and 9 bases separated the two germline ends. CDR1 is SGHTA, CDR2 FQGTGA, per germline. The CDR3: CASSLKNHPDTQYF. In nucleotides, the CDR3 is TGTGCCAGCAGCTTAAAAAACCACCCAGATACGCAGTATTTT.

The V and J genes are TRBV2 and TRBJ2-7, with 11 bases matching TRBD2. The V gene end was trimmed by 5 bases and the J gene end by 5 bases; junction bases not matched to a gene: 8. The CDR3 sequence is 15 residues long. Germline CDR1 reads SNHLY; CDR2 reads FYNNEI. The CDR3 here is CASSQTSGSYNEQYF. The DNA of the CDR3 is TGTGCCAGCAGTCAAACTAGCGGGAGTTACAACGAGCAGTACTTC.

This sequence joins TRBV7-6 and TRBJ2-5; 13 bases match TRBD2. Germline V gives CDR1 SGHVS, CDR2 FNYEAQ. The CDR3 is made up of 16 amino acids. V was pared by 1 base and J by 5 bases, with 4 bases of the junction left unmatched. The CDR3 nucleotides read TGTGCCAGCAGCTTAGGGACTAGCGGGAGAGTGGAGACCCAGTACTTC. Amino acid sequence: CASSLGTSGRVETQYF.

The chain is built from TRBV7-6 and TRBJ2-7; 13 bases line up with TRBD2. Germline V gene lookup returns CDR1 SGHVS and CDR2 FNYEAQ. The V and J ends lost 2 bases and 1 base, in that order; junction bases with no gene match: 2. CDR3 size: 16 residues. DNA for the CDR3: TGTGCCAGCAGCTTATCGACTAGCGGGAGGTCCTACGAGCAGTACTTC. Encoded protein: CASSLSTSGRSYEQYF.

The genes are TRBV5-6 and TRBJ2-1, with D perhaps matching TRBD1 or TRBD2 (6 bases each). This CDR3 spans 14 amino acids. Germline CDR1 and CDR2: SGHDT and YYEEEE. Trimming left V 4 bases short and J 6 bases short, with 14 bases between. CDR3 bases: TGTGCCAGCAGCCCCGGGGGCAGGGTCAATGAGCAGTTCTTC. Encoded protein: CASSPGGRVNEQFF.